This TCR beta chain derives from a study of metastatic and nonmetastatic thyroid tumors. Overall study: For malignant and benign thyroid patients, tumor or nodule tissue and blood were the sources whose repertoires were compared.

Study processing details: A papillary thyroid cancer distant-metastasis classifier was built from CDR3 differences across clinicopathological groups. TCRdb re-called the PCR reads via MiXCR. The V and J calls follow TCRdb's processing rather than the paper's. The sample yields around 30,000 clones, less than 25% seen once. V was pared by 2 bases and J by 8 bases, with 11 bases between. Germline CDR1 SGHNT, CDR2 YYREEE (reference sequence). The CDR3 is made up of 13 amino acids. There were no patients who had received any treatment before thyroid surgery. This clonotype originated in a female donor with papillary thyroid cancer or a benign thyroid nodule (not recorded which). Some clones in this sample may be carry-over from other donors' samples. Sequenced input: blood. V gene TRBV5-4 combines with J gene TRBJ1-3; perhaps TRBD1 as D (5 bases). CDR3 coding DNA: TGTGCCAGCAGCTTTCGGGGGATTGACACCATATATTTT. Amino acids: CASSFRGIDTIYF.